Listed below are T cell receptor beta chains from one sample, sequenced in a study of OX40 agonist ivuxolimab in advanced cancers. Using immunoSEQ multiplex PCR, the repertoire was profiled, and TCRdb retains in-frame clones only, with some absent. This table holds about 24,000 clones, roughly 77% found once. The sample here was CD4+ or CD8+ T cells sorted from blood, taken in a trial of the OX40 agonist ivuxolimab. The receptor source for this set is an adult with an advanced solid tumor such as melanoma, head and neck, liver or kidney cancer. The conserved cysteine and the conserved F or W are not part of the CDR3 here. A D gene is named only where the DNA matches it firmly.

d_call: -; j_call: TRBJ1-1; v_call: TRBV10-1; cdr3_aa: ASSRDIMNTEAF
d_call: -; j_call: TRBJ1-2; v_call: TRBV6-6; cdr3_aa: ASSPGAIQGYGYT
d_call: -; j_call: TRBJ2-7; v_call: TRBV10-2; cdr3_aa: ASNRLQGTPYEQY
d_call: TRBD1; j_call: TRBJ2-2; v_call: TRBV19; cdr3_aa: ASRDRTNTGELF
d_call: TRBD1; j_call: TRBJ2-5; v_call: TRBV19; cdr3_aa: ASSTDRATQY
d_call: -; j_call: TRBJ1-6; v_call: TRBV21-1; cdr3_aa: ATLRRTPCSPLH
d_call: -; j_call: TRBJ1-1; v_call: TRBV5-6; cdr3_aa: ASSLVRATLFHTEAF
d_call: TRBD1; j_call: TRBJ2-5; v_call: TRBV6-6; cdr3_aa: ASSYSRGLSETQY
d_call: -; j_call: TRBJ1-1; v_call: TRBV4-3; cdr3_aa: ASSRGPMNTEAF
d_call: -; j_call: TRBJ1-2; v_call: TRBV19; cdr3_aa: ASSDDRRSGYT
d_call: TRBD1; j_call: TRBJ1-1; v_call: TRBV7-6; cdr3_aa: ASSLGGGQGRAF
d_call: TRBD2; j_call: TRBJ2-1; v_call: TRBV5-1; cdr3_aa: ASSPGTRIYNEQF
d_call: -; j_call: TRBJ1-3; v_call: TRBV30; cdr3_aa: AWSVRSSGNTIY